One sample yielded the 20 T cell receptor beta chains listed below, sequenced in a study of Ad26.COV2.S vaccination and SARS-CoV-2 variants. Libraries were prepared by immunoSEQ multiplex PCR; TCRdb keeps only in-frame clonotypes and omits some of them. Of around 450,000 clones listed, 80% to 90% are singletons. Specified treatment: approximately 18 received Ad26.COV2.S at low or high dose, single or two shots; a few received placebo; per-sample allocation not given. Material that was analyzed had been drawn on day 63 after the first vaccine or placebo injection. Sequenced here: peripheral blood, sampled in a trial of Ad26.COV2.S vaccine versus placebo. The origin of the receptors is a person between 18 and 59 years old who received the Ad26.COV2.S COVID-19 vaccine or a placebo.

The V gene is TRBV6-2 or TRBV6-3, the J gene TRBJ2-7; 7 nucleotides agree with TRBD1. This CDR3 contains 12 residues. The V segment lost 6 bases and the J segment 6 bases; nucleotides outside the gene matches: 5. Germline CDR1 reads MNHEY; CDR2 reads SVGEGT. CDR3 sequence (DNA): TGTGCCAGCAGCCGACAGGGATTCGAGCAGTACTTC. Translated, it gives CASSRQGFEQYF.

The chain has TRBV6-1 and TRBJ2-1, with 10 positions matching TRBD1. CDR3 length equals 14 residues. V trimming: 3 bases; J trimming: 8 bases; junction bases outside the gene matches: 4. The germline V gene has CDR1 MNHNS and CDR2 SASEGT. The CDR3, as DNA: TGTGCCAGCAGTGAGGGACAGGGGCGATATGAGCAGTTCTTC. It encodes CASSEGQGRYEQFF.

The CDR3 protein is CASSPPWGNYGYTF. The CDR3 DNA sequence: TGTGCCAGCAGCCCCCCGTGGGGGAACTATGGCTACACCTTC. The chain has TRBV3-1 (or the pseudogene TRBV3-2) and TRBJ1-2, with D possibly TRBD1 on 5 matching bases. The CDR3 length is 14 residues. The germline gives CDR1 LGHDT, CDR2 YNNKEL (reference sequence). Trimming left V 4 bases short and J 2 bases short, with 11 bases between.

V is TRBV28 and J is TRBJ2-1; 10 bases fit TRBD2. Germline CDR1 is MDHEN and CDR2 is SYDVKM. The junction had 12 bases not matched to a gene; V was cut back by 8 bases and J by 8 bases. The CDR3 has 15 amino acids. The CDR3 DNA reads as TGTGCCAGCGCCCGGCCTAGCGGGGGTTGGGATGAGCAGTTCTTC. Its protein product is CASARPSGGWDEQFF.

This chain links TRBV7-9 with TRBJ1-1; D remains ambiguous. The CDR3 totals 12 residues. V lost 1 base and J 5 bases, leaving 5 bases between the germline ends. Germline assignment: CDR1 SEHNR and CDR2 FQNEAQ (reference sequence). The CDR3, as DNA: TGTGCCAGCAGCTTAGGGGAAACTGAAGCTTTCTTT. It yields the protein CASSLGETEAFF.

The chain employs TRBV4-2 and TRBJ2-7; 8 bases agree with TRBD1. Germline V gene data show CDR1 as LGHNA and CDR2 as YNFKEQ. The length of the CDR3 is 18 residues. V was pared by 0 bases and J by 5 bases, with 15 bases of the junction left unmatched. The CDR3 coding sequence is TGTGCCAGCAGCCAAGAAGGGGCGCAGGGGGCTGTGACGGACGAGCAGTACTTC. Translating gives CASSQEGAQGAVTDEQYF.

This clone showed up just once. The chain carries TRBV5-1 and TRBJ2-2; 12 bases fit TRBD2. CDR3 length equals 16 residues. The V gene end was trimmed by 4 bases and the J gene end by 7 bases; junction bases not matched to a gene: 8. Germline V gene sequence: CDR1 SGHRS, CDR2 YFSETQ. CDR3 loop: CASSPTSGGRSGELFF. Here the CDR3 DNA reads TGCGCCAGCAGCCCGACTAGCGGGGGACGGAGCGGGGAGCTGTTTTTT.

The chain uses TRBV6-5 and TRBJ2-2; possibly TRBD1 for D (6 bases). CDR1 MNHEY and CDR2 SVGAGI come from the germline V gene. V lost 7 bases and J 2 bases, leaving 11 bases between the germline ends. The CDR3 totals 14 residues. The CDR3 spells CASKMDRNTGELFF. The CDR3 bases are TGTGCCAGCAAGATGGACAGAAACACCGGGGAGCTGTTTTTT.

V gene TRBV9 combines with J gene TRBJ1-2; no clear D. The CDR3 spans 16 residues. The germline V gene encodes CDR1 SGDLS and CDR2 YYNGEE. V lost 0 bases and J 7 bases, leaving 19 bases between the germline ends. CDR3 sequence (DNA): TGTGCCAGCAGCGTAGATCCAAGGGAGGACCGGGGTGGCTACACCTTC. This encodes CASSVDPREDRGGYTF.

This clone showed up just a few times. The chain recombines TRBV13 with TRBJ1-5; D might be TRBD1 (6 bases). CDR3 length equals 17 residues. V gave up 0 bases and J gave up 5 bases, with 17 bases separating them. Germline V gives CDR1 PRHDT, CDR2 FYEKMQ (reference sequence). DNA of the CDR3: TGTGCCAGCAGCTTAGGCCCCGTTAGGGGGGGAGATCAGCCCCAGCATTTT. This translates into CASSLGPVRGGDQPQHF.

This sequence joins TRBV28 and TRBJ1-2; 10 bases agree with TRBD1. Germline V gene sequence: CDR1 MDHEN, CDR2 SYDVKM. With V trimmed by 2 bases and J by 5 bases, 8 bases remained unmatched. The CDR3 is 16 amino acids. The CDR3 reads CASSLGGQGIFYGYTF. The CDR3 DNA reads TGTGCCAGCAGTTTAGGGGGACAGGGGATTTTTTATGGCTACACCTTC.

This chain joins TRBV6-2 or TRBV6-3 and TRBJ2-1, with TRBD2 matching 7 bases. The germline V gene encodes CDR1 MNHEY and CDR2 SVGEGT. The CDR3 has 16 amino acids. With 6 bases clipped from V and 10 bases from J, the junction kept 18 bases outside the gene matches. The CDR3 loop reads CASSGAGVRGTREQFF. The CDR3 DNA is TGTGCCAGCAGCGGGGCGGGAGTTCGCGGAACGCGGGAGCAGTTCTTC.

This chain connects TRBV19 to TRBJ2-5; TRBD2 matches 8 bases. The trim removed 5 bases at V and 5 bases at J, leaving 10 bases unmatched. The CDR3 loop spans 15 amino acids. CDR1 and CDR2 (germline): LNHDA, SQIVND (reference sequence). CDR3 in amino acids: CASSAPISGEETQYF. CDR3 DNA sequence: TGTGCCAGTAGTGCCCCGATTAGCGGGGAGGAGACCCAGTACTTC.

The gene calls are TRBV4-3 and TRBJ1-4, with D uncertain. This CDR3 has 15 residues. CDR1 LGHNA and CDR2 YSLEER come from the germline V gene. The V end lost 1 base, the J end lost 8 bases, and 14 bases lay between the germline ends. The CDR3 bases are TGCGCCAGCAGCCAAGTTCAGTTAATAGGGGAAAAACTGTTTTTT. Translating it yields CASSQVQLIGEKLFF.

This clone was recorded once. The chain carries TRBV6-2 or TRBV6-3 and TRBJ2-2, with unresolved D. The CDR3 spans 16 residues. V was cut by 4 bases and J by 1 base, with 13 bases left in between. Germline assignment: CDR1 MNHEY and CDR2 SVGEGT. The CDR3 region has the DNA TGTGCCAGCAGTTCCCCCACGGAGAAGAACACCGGGGAGCTGTTTTTT. Encoded protein: CASSSPTEKNTGELFF.

This clone occurred once. The genes are TRBV7-9 and TRBJ1-1; D not certain. CDR1 and CDR2 (germline): SEHNR, FQNEAQ (reference sequence). Trimming cost V 1 base and J 5 bases, with 11 bases left between them. The CDR3 covers 14 residues. The DNA for the CDR3 is TGTGCCAGCAGCTTAGTATCCGGGAATACTGAAGCTTTCTTT. Its protein product is CASSLVSGNTEAFF.

The CDR3 region has the DNA TGTGCCAGCAGTTTAAACACAGAAACTGAAGCTTTCTTT. Its translation is CASSLNTETEAFF. The chain has TRBV28 and TRBJ1-1; D is undetermined. The length of the CDR3 is 13 residues. Trimming shortened V by 2 bases and J by 5 bases, and 9 bases separated the two germline ends. The V gene's germline CDR1 is MDHEN and CDR2 SYDVKM. Complete variable domain (other parts from reference TRBV28 and TRBJ1-1): DVKVTQSSRYLVKRTGEKVFLECVQDMDHENMFWYRQDPGLGLRLIYFSYDVKMKEKGDIPEGYSVSREKKERFSLILESASTNQTSMYLCASSLNTETEAFFGQGTRLTVV.

Comment on this clone: Different DNA sequences within this sample yield the same CDR3. V gene TRBV5-1 combines with J gene TRBJ1-1; D not certain. The length of the CDR3 is 14 residues. V shed 0 bases and J shed 2 bases, with 8 bases lying between them. The germline V gene has CDR1 SGHRS and CDR2 YFSETQ. The DNA for the CDR3 is TGCGCCAGCAGCTTGGGAGCTACAAACACTGAAGCTTTCTTT. Protein product: CASSLGATNTEAFF.

This sequence joins TRBV5-6 and TRBJ2-7; a weak D match, TRBD2 (6 bases). Trimming left V 0 bases short and J 5 bases short, with 15 bases between. Germline V gene data show CDR1 as SGHDT and CDR2 as YYEEEE. The length of the CDR3 is 15 residues. As DNA, the CDR3 is TGTGCCAGCAGCTTGGGTTTACGTAGCGGCCACGAGCAGTACGTC. Its protein is CASSLGLRSGHEQYV.

The V gene is TRBV19, the J gene TRBJ2-2, with TRBD2 matching over 9 bases. V shed 7 bases and J 3 bases; nucleotides not matched to a gene: 12. The germline V gene has CDR1 LNHDA and CDR2 SQIVND (reference sequence). CDR3 length: 17 amino acids. CDR3 bases: TGTGCCAGTACCCAAGCGGGGGTAGCGGGGGACACCGGGGAGCTGTTTTTT. Translation: CASTQAGVAGDTGELFF.